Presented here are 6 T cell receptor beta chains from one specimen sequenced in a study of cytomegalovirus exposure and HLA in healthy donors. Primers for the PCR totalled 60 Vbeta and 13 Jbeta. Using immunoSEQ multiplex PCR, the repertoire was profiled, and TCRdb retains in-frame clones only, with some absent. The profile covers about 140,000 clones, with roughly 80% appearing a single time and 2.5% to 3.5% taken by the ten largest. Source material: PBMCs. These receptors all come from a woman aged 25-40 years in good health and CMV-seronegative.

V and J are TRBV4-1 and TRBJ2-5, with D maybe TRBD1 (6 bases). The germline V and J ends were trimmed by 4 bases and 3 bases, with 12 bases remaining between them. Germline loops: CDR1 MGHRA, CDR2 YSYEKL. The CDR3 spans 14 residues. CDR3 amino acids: CASSPQDRKETQYF. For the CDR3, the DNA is TGCGCCAGCAGCCCCCAAGACAGGAAAGAGACCCAGTACTTC.

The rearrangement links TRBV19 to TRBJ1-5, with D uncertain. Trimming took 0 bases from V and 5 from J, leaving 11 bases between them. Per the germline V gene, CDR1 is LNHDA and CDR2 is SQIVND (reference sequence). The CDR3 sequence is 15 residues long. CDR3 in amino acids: CASSIEGLGDQPQHF. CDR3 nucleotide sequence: TGTGCCAGTAGTATAGAGGGCCTCGGCGATCAGCCCCAGCATTTT.

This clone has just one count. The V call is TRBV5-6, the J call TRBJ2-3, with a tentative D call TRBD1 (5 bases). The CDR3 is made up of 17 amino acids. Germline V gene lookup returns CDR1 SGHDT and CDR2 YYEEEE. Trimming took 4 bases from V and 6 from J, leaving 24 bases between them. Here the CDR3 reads CASSRPHLDISMDTQYF. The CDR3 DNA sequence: TGTGCCAGCAGCCGTCCTCACCTGGACATTAGCATGGATACGCAGTATTTT.

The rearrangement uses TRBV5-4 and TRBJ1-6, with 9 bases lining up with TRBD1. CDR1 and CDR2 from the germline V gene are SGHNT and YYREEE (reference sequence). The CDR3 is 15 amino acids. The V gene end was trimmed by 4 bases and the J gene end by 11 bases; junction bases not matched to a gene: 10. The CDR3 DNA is TGTGCCAGCAGCCCCGGGACAGGGTCCCTTCCACCCCTCCACTTT. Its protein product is CASSPGTGSLPPLHF.

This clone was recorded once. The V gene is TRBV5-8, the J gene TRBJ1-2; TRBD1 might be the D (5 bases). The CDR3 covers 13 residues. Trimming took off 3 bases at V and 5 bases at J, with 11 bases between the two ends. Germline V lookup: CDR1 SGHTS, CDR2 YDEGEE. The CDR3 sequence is CASSSGLKYGYTF. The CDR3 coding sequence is TGTGCCAGCAGCTCGGGACTGAAGTATGGCTACACCTTC.

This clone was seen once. CDR3 protein: CARSCWILRELYEQYF. The CDR3 bases are TGTGCCAGAAGCTGCTGGATTTTGCGGGAGCTCTACGAGCAGTACTTC. The chain employs TRBV5-3 and TRBJ2-7; 7 positions agree with TRBD2. TRBV5-3 is assigned to the ORF class and has an uncertain function. The V segment lost 3 bases and the J segment 3 bases; nucleotides outside the gene matches: 12. The CDR3 length is 16 residues.